One sample yielded the 6 T cell receptor beta chains listed below, sequenced in a study of tumor and adjacent non-tumor tissue in lung cancer. RNA was extracted from bulk tissue without any cell sorting. This non-tumor lung sample came from over 3 cm beyond the tumor edge. The library came from three nested PCR rounds adapted from ARM-PCR protocols. One entry per CDR3 protein, called by TCRdb with MiXCR from the multiplex PCR reads. Here the sample spans more than 35,000 distinct CDR3 sequences, roughly 60% being singletons. The sample was distant non-tumor lung tissue. These receptors were taken from a woman aged 35 to 49 with non-small cell lung cancer.

This clonotype was counted once. The chain is built from TRBV9 and TRBJ2-5; tentative D call: TRBD2 (6 bases). Trimming stripped 0 bases from V and 1 base from J, with 7 bases between. This CDR3 spans 14 amino acids. Germline V lookup: CDR1 SGDLS, CDR2 YYNGEE. The CDR3 loop reads CASSVEGLQETQYF. The CDR3 nucleotides are TGTGCCAGCAGCGTAGAGGGACTCCAAGAGACCCAGTACTTC. Together with reference TRBV9 and TRBJ2-5, the CDR3 gives the full variable domain: DSGVTQTPKHLITATGQRVTLRCSPRSGDLSVYWYQQSLDQGLQFLIQYYNGEERAKGNILERFSAQQFPDLHSELNLSSLELGDSALYFCASSVEGLQETQYFGPGTRLLVL.

This clonotype appeared a few times. The rearrangement joins TRBV7-8 to TRBJ2-7, with D possibly being TRBD2 (6 bases). Trimming left V 5 bases short and J 0 bases short, with 17 bases between. Per germline, CDR1 SGHVS and CDR2 FQNEAQ. There are 16 residues in the CDR3. This CDR3 reads CASSPYGVGSSYEQYF. The CDR3 nucleotides read TGTGCCAGCAGCCCTTATGGTGTCGGGAGCTCCTACGAGCAGTACTTC.

This clonotype came up a few times. Possible read error: a much larger clone is one base away. V is TRBV4-1 and J is TRBJ1-5; D uncertain. The length of the CDR3 is 15 residues. Germline V gene data show CDR1 as MGHRA and CDR2 as YSYEKL. V was pared by 0 bases and J by 6 bases, with 12 bases between. The CDR3 region is CASSQERGSGQPQHF. Written as DNA, the CDR3 is TGCGCCAGCAGCCAAGAACGCGGAAGCGGTCAGCCCCAGCATTTT.

By share, this clonotype counts as medium-sized. The V and J genes are TRBV11-2 and TRBJ1-4; D is unresolved. V lost 1 base to trimming and J lost 7 bases, with 4 bases between them. The CDR3 totals 12 residues. The germline gives CDR1 SGHAT, CDR2 FQNNGV. CDR3 bases: TGTGCCAGCAGCTTAGCCGGTGAAAAACTGTTTTTT. It yields the protein CASSLAGEKLFF.

Comments on this clonotype: Relative to the germline gene, one junction end is altered; a read error may explain this. V gene TRBV12-3 or TRBV12-4 combines with J gene TRBJ2-5; 8 nucleotides line up with TRBD2. This CDR3 is 14 amino acids long. CDR3 region: CASGFPGGGETQYF. The CDR3 nucleotides read TGTGCCAGCGGTTTCCCCGGGGGGGGGGAGACCCAGTACTTC.

By frequency in the sample, this clonotype is medium-sized (0.01 to 0.1%). The J gene is TRBJ2-7, the V gene TRBV4-1; 13 bases match TRBD2. Germline V gives CDR1 MGHRA, CDR2 YSYEKL. Trimming took 2 bases from V and 7 from J; bases not matched to a gene: 5. The CDR3 has 15 residues. The CDR3 is CASSQTSGGAQEQYF. The CDR3 coding sequence is TGCGCCAGCAGCCAAACTAGCGGGGGGGCACAAGAGCAGTACTTC.